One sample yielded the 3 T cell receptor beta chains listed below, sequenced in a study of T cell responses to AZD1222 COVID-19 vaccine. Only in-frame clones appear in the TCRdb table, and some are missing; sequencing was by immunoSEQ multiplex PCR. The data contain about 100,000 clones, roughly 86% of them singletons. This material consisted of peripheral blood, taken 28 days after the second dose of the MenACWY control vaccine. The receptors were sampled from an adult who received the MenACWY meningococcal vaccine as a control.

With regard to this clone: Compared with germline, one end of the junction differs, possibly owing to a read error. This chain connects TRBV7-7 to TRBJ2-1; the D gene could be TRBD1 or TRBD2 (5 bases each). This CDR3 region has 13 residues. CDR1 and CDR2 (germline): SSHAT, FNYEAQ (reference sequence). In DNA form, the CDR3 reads TGTGCTAGCAGCCCCGGGACCGCTAATGAGCAGTTCTTC. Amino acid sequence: CASSPGTANEQFF.

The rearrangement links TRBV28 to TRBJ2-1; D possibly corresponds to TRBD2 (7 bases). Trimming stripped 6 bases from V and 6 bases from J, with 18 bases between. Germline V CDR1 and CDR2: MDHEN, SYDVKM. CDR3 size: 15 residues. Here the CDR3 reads CASSSPGGGPNEQFF. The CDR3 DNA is TGTGCCAGCAGCTCCCCGGGGGGCGGGCCCAATGAGCAGTTCTTC. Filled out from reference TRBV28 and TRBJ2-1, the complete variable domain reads DVKVTQSSRYLVKRTGEKVFLECVQDMDHENMFWYRQDPGLGLRLIYFSYDVKMKEKGDIPEGYSVSREKKERFSLILESASTNQTSMYLCASSSPGGGPNEQFFGPGTRLTVL.

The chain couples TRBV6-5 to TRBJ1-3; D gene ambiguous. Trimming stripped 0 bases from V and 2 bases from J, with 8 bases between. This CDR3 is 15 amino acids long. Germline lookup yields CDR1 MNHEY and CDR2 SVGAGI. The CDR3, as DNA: TGTGCCAGCAGTTACTCGATTCGGACTGGAAACACCATATATTTT. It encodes CASSYSIRTGNTIYF.